This T cell receptor beta chain appears in the sequencing data of a study of CD8+CD57+ T cells in acquired aplastic anemia. There are a few counts of this clonotype. Antigen: not known. Study results and limitations: Overlapping CD8+ CDR3 repertoires of patients and controls contained approximately 28 shared sequences.

It was patients with CD8+CD57+ cell expansion by flow cytometry who were chosen for sequencing. No therapy was given to patients before blood sampling. Both TCR beta VDJ combination and CDR3 sequence profiling were carried out. Genomic DNA was the template for this profiling. TCRdb fed the reads into MiXCR, producing one record per CDR3 protein. The table has 150,000 or so distinct CDR3 sequences, less than 60% seen once; the top ten hold approximately 12%. V gave up 10 bases and J gave up 3 bases, with 11 bases separating them. The CDR3 sequence is 12 residues long. Germline V CDR1 and CDR2: KGHDR, SFDVKD.

This sequence joins TRBV24-1 and TRBJ1-2; a weak D match, TRBD1 (6 bases). Sequenced material: sorted CD4+, CD8+, or CD8+CD57+ T cells (not recorded which) from PBMCs. The clonotype originates from a human donor with aplastic anemia. DNA of the CDR3: TGTGCCACTCAGGGGACGGACTATGGCTACACCTTC. It encodes CATQGTDYGYTF.